One sample yielded the 10 T cell receptor beta chains listed below, sequenced in a study of CD8 T cells in ankylosing spondylitis. No antigen has been identified for these receptors. From the 5' RACE reads, TCRdb called clonotypes with MiXCR, one entry per CDR3 protein. This table holds about 200,000 distinct CDR3 sequences, 6% to 8.5% found once. Study-wide findings and caveats: Seven to nine highly homologous variants made up a TCR beta motif, and this motif appeared characteristic of ankylosing spondylitis blood.

Sequenced: blood, either unsorted or a sorted T cell fraction (not recorded which). Source of these receptors: a male donor with ankylosing spondylitis.

This clonotype was seen at least ten times. V and J are TRBV24-1 and TRBJ2-3, with D perhaps TRBD1 or TRBD2 (6 bases each). The CDR3 contains 15 residues. The V end lost 4 bases, the J end lost 0 bases, and 10 bases lay between the germline ends. Germline V CDR1 and CDR2: KGHDR, SFDVKD. In nucleotides, the CDR3 is TGTGCCACCAGTGAAGGGGGACTGAGCACAGATACGCAGTATTTT. Its protein product is CATSEGGLSTDTQYF.

The chain has TRBV5-6 and TRBJ2-5; 9 bases line up with TRBD2. CDR1 and CDR2 from the germline V gene are SGHDT and YYEEEE. The CDR3 extends over 13 amino acids. Trimming removed 10 bases from V and 5 bases from J; junction bases left unmatched: 9. CDR3 protein: CARGGRAFETQYF. As DNA, the CDR3 is TGTGCCCGGGGCGGGAGGGCCTTTGAGACCCAGTACTTC.

In this sample, this clonotype turned up a few times. This sequence joins TRBV11-2 and TRBJ2-1; D remains ambiguous. The germline V gene encodes CDR1 SGHAT and CDR2 FQNNGV. The CDR3 contains 13 residues. Trimming took 5 bases from V and 3 from J, leaving 8 bases between them. The CDR3 loop reads CASSRVHYNEQFF. The CDR3 nucleotides read TGTGCCAGCAGCCGGGTACACTACAATGAGCAGTTCTTC.

This clonotype was counted at least ten times. The chain couples TRBV29-1 to TRBJ2-7, with D possibly matching TRBD2 (6 bases). CDR3 length equals 13 residues. CDR1 and CDR2 from the germline V gene are SQVTM and ANQGSEA. The V gene lost 3 bases and the J gene lost 1 base, with 10 bases spanning the gap. CDR3 residues: CSVDGGASYEQYF. The CDR3 DNA reads TGCAGCGTTGACGGCGGGGCGTCCTACGAGCAGTACTTC.

This clonotype has ten or more counts. The chain combines TRBV5-1 with TRBJ2-1; 8 bases fit TRBD2. The CDR3 totals 16 residues. V gave up 4 bases and J gave up 0 bases; unmatched junction bases: 6. Germline V lookup: CDR1 SGHRS, CDR2 YFSETQ. Here the CDR3 reads CASSIREGGSYNEQFF. CDR3 DNA sequence: TGCGCCAGCAGCATTCGGGAGGGGGGCTCCTACAATGAGCAGTTCTTC.

In its sample, this clonotype was seen a few times. The chain recombines TRBV4-3 with TRBJ1-2; D is perhaps TRBD1 (6 bases). The germline V gene has CDR1 LGHNA and CDR2 YSLEER. The CDR3 totals 15 residues. Trimming pared 1 base from V and 5 bases from J, leaving 14 bases between. In DNA, the CDR3 is TGCGCCAGCAGCCAAGCGAGGGGAGGGGGATATGGCTACACCTTC. It encodes CASSQARGGGYGYTF.

The V and J genes are TRBV10-2 and TRBJ1-6; D call uncertain. Trimming left V 0 bases short and J 0 bases short, with 6 bases between. This CDR3 spans 16 amino acids. CDR1 is WSHSY and CDR2 is SAAADI in the germline V gene. The CDR3 sequence is CASSESTGSYNSPLHF. The DNA of the CDR3 is TGCGCCAGCAGTGAGTCCACGGGCTCCTATAATTCACCCCTCCACTTT.

This clonotype was observed a few times. This chain connects TRBV15 to TRBJ2-3, with 12 bases that match TRBD2. Germline trimming cut 9 bases from V and 7 bases from J; bases unmatched to any gene: 8. The CDR3 consists of 14 residues. Germline CDR1 and CDR2: LNHNV and YYDKDF (reference sequence). The CDR3 is CATVSTSGRHTQYF. The CDR3 DNA reads as TGTGCCACTGTCTCGACTAGCGGGAGACATACGCAGTATTTT.

V gene TRBV6-2 or TRBV6-3 combines with J gene TRBJ1-2, with D perhaps matching TRBD1 (6 bases). The germline CDR1 and CDR2 sequences are MNHEY and SVGEGT. CDR3 size: 13 residues. Deletions cut 7 bases from V and 2 bases from J, with 11 bases between. In DNA form, the CDR3 reads TGTGCCAGCACCGACAGGTTGAACTATGGCTACACCTTC. Translated, it gives CASTDRLNYGYTF.

This clonotype was seen repeatedly, ten times or more. The V gene is TRBV7-2, the J gene TRBJ2-7; a weak D match, TRBD1 (6 bases). The CDR3 runs 13 residues. Germline CDR1 reads SGHTA; CDR2 reads FQGNSA. V lost 5 bases and J 6 bases, leaving 14 bases between the germline ends. In nucleotides, the CDR3 is TGTGCCAGCAGCCCCACAGGGTGGCGCGAGCAGTACTTC. As protein: CASSPTGWREQYF.